Listed here are 27 T cell receptor beta chains from one sample, sequenced in a study of T cell responses to AZD1222 COVID-19 vaccine. Profiled with immunoSEQ multiplex PCR; TCRdb holds only in-frame clones, not every one. The data show about 160,000 clones, approximately 90% seen once. The source material was peripheral blood, sampled 28 days after the second AZD1222 dose. The receptors come from an adult who received the AZD1222 COVID-19 vaccine.

The rearrangement links TRBV6-2 or TRBV6-3 to TRBJ2-2; the D call may be TRBD1 or TRBD2 (6 bases each). The germline CDR1 and CDR2 sequences are MNHEY and SVGEGT. V lost 6 bases, J lost 4 bases, and 12 bases lay in between. The CDR3 extends over 14 amino acids. The CDR3 DNA follows: TGTGCCAGCAGACCTGGGGGGCTCACCGGGGAGCTGTTTTTT. Amino acid sequence: CASRPGGLTGELFF.

V gene TRBV11-3 combines with J gene TRBJ2-3; possible D gene TRBD1, 5 bases. The germline V gene has CDR1 SGHNT and CDR2 YENEEA. This CDR3 comprises 15 residues. V lost 3 bases and J lost 4, with 14 bases in between. CDR3 region: CASSFQGAQADTQYF. Here the CDR3 DNA reads TGTGCCAGCAGCTTCCAAGGGGCTCAAGCAGATACGCAGTATTTT.

This clone was found a few times. V gene TRBV2 combines with J gene TRBJ2-2; D is undetermined. CDR1 SNHLY and CDR2 FYNNEI come from the germline V gene. V was trimmed by 5 bases and J by 4 bases, leaving 23 bases between them. The CDR3 extends over 18 amino acids. The CDR3 reads CASSQPDWTGDTTGELFF. The CDR3 DNA reads TGTGCCAGCAGTCAGCCCGACTGGACCGGAGACACCACCGGGGAGCTGTTTTTT.

This rearrangement joins TRBV28 to TRBJ2-6, with TRBD2 identical over 7 bases. Germline assignment: CDR1 MDHEN and CDR2 SYDVKM. With 3 bases clipped from V and 10 bases from J, the junction kept 12 bases outside the gene matches. There are 16 residues in the CDR3. CDR3 protein: CASSFIGGGRWNVLTF. CDR3 coding DNA: TGTGCCAGCAGTTTCATTGGGGGGGGACGCTGGAACGTCCTGACTTTC.

The V and J genes are TRBV30 and TRBJ2-5, with D maybe TRBD2 (6 bases). The V end was cut by 7 bases, the J end by 5 bases, with 20 bases between. From germline, CDR1 is GTSNPN and CDR2 SVGIG (reference sequence). The CDR3 extends over 14 amino acids. The CDR3 DNA follows: TGTGCCTTGGAGGGTCTGGGGAGTGGGGAGACCCAGTACTTC. It specifies CALEGLGSGETQYF.

On this clone itself: This specimen includes other DNA sequences encoding the same CDR3. This sequence joins TRBV7-9 and TRBJ2-7; unclear D gene. Germline V lookup: CDR1 SEHNR, CDR2 FQNEAQ (reference sequence). Trimming took off 5 bases at V and 0 bases at J, with 5 bases between the two ends. The CDR3 has 12 amino acids. CDR3 amino acids: CASSGDSYEQYF. CDR3 coding DNA: TGTGCCAGCAGCGGGGACTCCTACGAGCAGTACTTC.

This rearrangement joins TRBV30 to TRBJ2-7; 9 bases map to TRBD1. The CDR3 length is 16 residues. V dropped 2 bases and J dropped 4; count of bases not matched to a gene: 12. CDR1 is GTSNPN and CDR2 is SVGIG in the germline V gene (reference sequence). The CDR3 sequence is CAWSPTQWDRAYEQYF. CDR3 nucleotides: TGTGCCTGGAGTCCCACCCAGTGGGACAGGGCTTACGAGCAGTACTTC.

The V and J genes are TRBV15 and TRBJ2-3; tentatively, D is TRBD1 (6 bases). Germline loops: CDR1 LNHNV, CDR2 YYDKDF (reference sequence). This CDR3 contains 16 residues. V lost 1 base and J 2 bases, leaving 13 bases between the germline ends. The CDR3 sequence is CATSRGKGDHTDTQYF. The CDR3 DNA reads as TGTGCCACCAGCAGAGGAAAGGGGGATCACACAGATACGCAGTATTTT.

The chain combines TRBV2 with TRBJ1-2, with D perhaps TRBD1 (6 bases). The germline V gene encodes CDR1 SNHLY and CDR2 FYNNEI. The ends were cut back, 3 bases at V and 3 bases at J, with 14 bases in the middle. The CDR3 length is 15 residues. The CDR3 is CASSDIDRSYYGYTF. The CDR3 nucleotides are TGTGCCAGCAGTGACATAGACAGGTCTTACTATGGCTACACCTTC. Looking up the rest from reference TRBV2 and TRBJ1-2 gives the full variable domain: EPEVTQTPSHQVTQMGQEVILRCVPISNHLYFYWYRQILGQKVEFLVSFYNNEISEKSEIFDDQFSVERPDGSNFTLKIRSTKLEDSAMYFCASSDIDRSYYGYTFGSGTRLTVV.

The chain combines TRBV6-5 with TRBJ1-6; TRBD1 is a possible D gene (5 bases). The germline V and J ends were trimmed by 6 bases and 8 bases, with 8 bases remaining between them. The CDR3 is 12 amino acids. Germline V lookup: CDR1 MNHEY, CDR2 SVGAGI. DNA for the CDR3: TGTGCCAGCAGAGACAGTTATTCACCCCTCCACTTT. It encodes CASRDSYSPLHF.

For this clone: A read error is likely, as this CDR3 ends without the conserved phenylalanine or tryptophan. The DNA is omitted, as the CDR3 cannot be located on it reliably, and the CDR3 follows TCRdb's listing. The chain couples TRBV12-5 to TRBJ1-2; the table's D call of TRBD1 was not tested on the DNA. The CDR3 extends over 10 residues, inclusive of both ends. Germline loops: CDR1 LGHNT, CDR2 FRNRAP. CDR3 in amino acids: CASGLLYREG.

V and J are TRBV10-1 and TRBJ1-4, with D unresolved. The CDR3 contains 15 residues. Germline loops: CDR1 WNHNN, CDR2 SYGVQD (reference sequence). The V end was cut by 6 bases, the J end by 6 bases, with 17 bases between. CDR3 bases: TGCGCCAGCAGCTATCGGAGGGTTTTTCATGAAAAACTGTTTTTT. Amino acid sequence: CASSYRRVFHEKLFF.

The chain employs TRBV27 and TRBJ2-3; tentatively, D is TRBD1 (7 bases). Germline V lookup: CDR1 MNHEY, CDR2 SMNVEV (reference sequence). The CDR3 spans 16 residues. V lost 5 bases to trimming and J lost 2 bases, with 17 bases between them. CDR3 sequence: CASSSDRQGLTDTQYF. CDR3 DNA sequence: TGTGCCAGCAGTAGTGATCGACAGGGACTCACAGATACGCAGTATTTT.

The J gene is TRBJ1-2, the V gene TRBV6-5; D not resolved. Germline V gives CDR1 MNHEY, CDR2 SVGAGI. The CDR3 runs 12 residues. V was clipped by 6 bases and J by 5 bases, with 10 bases between them. CDR3: CASSDNLYGYTF. CDR3 nucleotides: TGTGCCAGCAGCGACAACTTATATGGCTACACCTTC.

The genes are TRBV7-2 and TRBJ1-4; 12 nucleotides match TRBD1. The CDR3 runs 17 residues. Germline values: CDR1 SGHTA, CDR2 FQGNSA. V was clipped by 5 bases and J by 7 bases; unmatched bases: 11. CDR3: CASSQTGQGALGEKLFF. CDR3 in DNA: TGTGCCAGCAGCCAAACGGGACAGGGGGCGCTCGGTGAAAAACTGTTTTTT.

CDR3 DNA: TGTGCCACTCGGACTAGCGGGGGGTCCGCCGGGGGTACGCAGTATTTT. Translating it yields CATRTSGGSAGGTQYF. The V gene is TRBV19, the J gene TRBJ2-3; 14 bases align to TRBD2. CDR3 length: 16 residues. Germline CDR1 reads LNHDA; CDR2 reads SQIVND (reference sequence). The trim removed 10 bases at V and 8 bases at J, leaving 14 bases unmatched.

The chain combines TRBV28 with TRBJ1-6; 12 bases are shared with TRBD1. The germline V gene encodes CDR1 MDHEN and CDR2 SYDVKM. The CDR3 has 17 residues. V shed 4 bases and J 6 bases; nucleotides not matched to a gene: 7. This chain's CDR3 is CASSSPGTGGVNSPLHF. CDR3 coding DNA: TGTGCCAGCAGTTCCCCCGGGACAGGGGGCGTTAATTCACCCCTCCACTTT.

The rearrangement uses TRBV6-5 and TRBJ2-2; 9 bases map to TRBD1. The V segment lost 11 bases and the J segment 3 bases; nucleotides outside the gene matches: 7. Germline CDR1 is MNHEY and CDR2 is SVGAGI. The CDR3 has 14 residues. The CDR3 nucleotides read TGTGCCGGTAGGCGGGACAGGGACACCGGGGAGCTGTTTTTT. Its protein is CAGRRDRDTGELFF.

The rearrangement joins TRBV7-9 to TRBJ1-1; D gene ambiguous. V was cut by 3 bases and J by 2 bases, with 7 bases left in between. The CDR3 loop spans 13 amino acids. Germline lookup yields CDR1 SEHNR and CDR2 FQNEAQ (reference sequence). This CDR3 reads CASSLGYNTEAFF. The CDR3 nucleotides are TGTGCCAGCAGCTTGGGGTATAACACTGAAGCTTTCTTT.

The chain recombines TRBV15 with TRBJ2-1, with a tentative D call TRBD1 (5 bases). Germline V CDR1 and CDR2: LNHNV, YYDKDF (reference sequence). V shed 0 bases and J shed 12 bases, with 9 bases lying between them. The CDR3 totals 12 residues. The CDR3 loop reads CATSREGARQFF. The CDR3 bases are TGTGCCACCAGCAGAGAAGGGGCTCGGCAGTTCTTC.

The chain couples TRBV10-3 to TRBJ1-5; TRBD1 agrees at 8 bases. The CDR3 has 16 residues. Germline lookup yields CDR1 ENHRY and CDR2 SYGVKD. The J segment lost 2 bases and the V segment lost 0 bases, leaving 3 bases of the junction unmatched. CDR3 residues: CAISESTGGRNQPQHF. CDR3 nucleotide sequence: TGTGCCATCAGTGAGTCAACAGGGGGTCGCAATCAGCCCCAGCATTTT.

In its sample, this clone was seen once. The chain couples TRBV4-1 to TRBJ2-1; D might be TRBD1 (6 bases). CDR3 size: 14 residues. Germline CDR1 reads MGHRA; CDR2 reads YSYEKL. V lost 8 bases, J lost 4 bases, and 15 bases lay in between. CDR3 region: CASRPGAGYNEQFF. CDR3 DNA: TGCGCCAGCCGCCCAGGGGCCGGGTACAATGAGCAGTTCTTC.

This rearrangement joins TRBV7-9 to TRBJ1-2; TRBD1 is a possible D gene (6 bases). The CDR3 is 14 amino acids. CDR1 is SEHNR, CDR2 FQNEAQ, per germline (reference sequence). Trimming left V 5 bases short and J 0 bases short, with 10 bases between. The CDR3 here is CASSERTANYGYTF. The CDR3 DNA reads as TGTGCCAGCAGCGAAAGGACAGCTAACTATGGCTACACCTTC.

The genes are TRBV11-3 and TRBJ2-1; D is unclear. V was trimmed by 5 bases and J by 6 bases, leaving 14 bases between them. CDR1 and CDR2 from the germline V gene are SGHNT and YENEEA. This CDR3 contains 14 residues. As DNA, the CDR3 is TGTGCCAGCAGCCCGAACCCGTATATCAATGAGCAGTTCTTC. Translation: CASSPNPYINEQFF. Supplemented by reference TRBV11-3 and TRBJ2-1, the full variable domain reads EAGVVQSPRYKIIEKKQPVAFWCNPISGHNTLYWYLQNLGQGPELLIRYENEEAVDDSQLPKDRFSAERLKGVDSTLKIQPAELGDSAVYLCASSPNPYINEQFFGPGTRLTVL.

The V call is TRBV4-1, the J call TRBJ1-5; 8 bases are a match to TRBD1. Per the germline V gene, CDR1 is MGHRA and CDR2 is YSYEKL. Unmatched junction bases numbered 10, after V lost 3 bases and J lost 6 bases. The CDR3 contains 16 residues. CDR3 in amino acids: CASSQALTGDGQPQHF. For the CDR3, the DNA is TGCGCCAGCAGCCAGGCCCTGACAGGGGATGGTCAGCCCCAGCATTTT.

The J gene is TRBJ2-7, the V gene TRBV18, with a weak D call TRBD2 (6 bases). V gave up 0 bases and J gave up 0 bases, with 15 bases separating them. Looked up from germline, CDR1 is KGHSH and CDR2 is LQKENI. The CDR3 covers 17 residues. The CDR3 region is CASSPPGLGRGSYEQYF. The CDR3 DNA reads TGTGCCAGCTCACCACCGGGACTTGGTAGGGGCTCCTACGAGCAGTACTTC.

Details on this clone: Just one base apart from a much larger clone, this may be a read error. This sample also contains other DNA sequences that code for the same CDR3. The chain couples TRBV4-2 to TRBJ2-5, with TRBD2 matching over 8 bases. The CDR3 has 15 residues. V dropped 0 bases and J dropped 1; count of bases not matched to a gene: 1. CDR1 LGHNA and CDR2 YNFKEQ come from the germline V gene. Here the CDR3 DNA reads TGTGCCAGCAGCCAAGACCGGGGGGGCCAAGAGACCCAGTACTTC. Its protein product is CASSQDRGGQETQYF.